The next 29 T cell receptor beta chains were all read from a single sample in a study of cytomegalovirus exposure and HLA in healthy donors. The study ran its PCR with 60 Vbeta and 13 Jbeta primers. Profiled with immunoSEQ multiplex PCR; TCRdb holds only in-frame clones, not every one. The sample lists roughly 150,000 clones, 76% occurring once. What was sequenced was PBMCs. The source of these receptors is a male donor in good health and CMV-seronegative.

The chain combines TRBV5-1 with TRBJ2-7, with D possibly TRBD1 on 6 matching bases. Germline V lookup: CDR1 SGHRS, CDR2 YFSETQ. The V end was cut by 5 bases, the J end by 3 bases, with 12 bases between. CDR3 length equals 13 residues. CDR3 sequence (DNA): TGCGCCAGCAGTTGGGACACCGACTACGAGCAGTACTTC. Its translation: CASSWDTDYEQYF.

With regard to this clone: This CDR3 is also generated by other DNA sequences in the sample. The CDR3 reads CASSSGETQYF. Here the CDR3 DNA reads TGTGCCAGCAGCTCCGGGGAGACCCAGTACTTC. The rearrangement uses TRBV9 and TRBJ2-5; D ambiguous. The CDR3 covers 11 residues. V gave up 4 bases and J gave up 5 bases, with 6 bases separating them. Germline CDR1 SGDLS, CDR2 YYNGEE.

The chain carries TRBV7-9 and TRBJ2-7, with 9 bases matching TRBD1. The CDR3 runs to 15 residues. Germline V gives CDR1 SEHNR, CDR2 FQNEAQ (reference sequence). Trimming took 3 bases from V and 5 from J; bases not matched to a gene: 8. The CDR3 nucleotides are TGTGCCAGCAGCTTTACAATCCGGGACAGGGACGAGCAGTACTTC. It codes for CASSFTIRDRDEQYF.

In this sample, this clone turned up a few times. The chain is built from TRBV30 and TRBJ2-2, with 10 positions matching TRBD1. The CDR3 totals 16 residues. With 2 bases clipped from V and 5 bases from J, the junction kept 8 bases outside the gene matches. In germline, CDR1 is GTSNPN, CDR2 SVGIG (reference sequence). This CDR3 reads CAWSHLLGQGTGELFF. The CDR3 DNA follows: TGTGCCTGGAGTCACCTCCTGGGACAGGGGACCGGGGAGCTGTTTTTT. The full variable domain, with the rest looked up from reference TRBV30 and TRBJ2-2, is SQTIHQWPATLVQPVGSPLSLECTVEGTSNPNLYWYRQAAGRGLQLLFYSVGIGQISSEVPQNLSASRPQDRQFILSSKKLLLSDSGFYLCAWSHLLGQGTGELFFGEGSRLTVL.

The CDR3 here is CASSPKMGQGGSYEQYF. CDR3 DNA: TGTGCCAGCTCCCCAAAGATGGGACAGGGGGGATCCTACGAGCAGTACTTC. The rearrangement uses TRBV18 and TRBJ2-7, with 11 nucleotides matching TRBD1. Germline V gives CDR1 KGHSH, CDR2 LQKENI. CDR3 length: 17 residues. Unmatched junction bases numbered 11, after V lost 6 bases and J lost 1 base. Filled out from reference TRBV18 and TRBJ2-7, the complete variable domain reads NAGVMQNPRHLVRRRGQEARLRCSPMKGHSHVYWYRQLPEEGLKFMVYLQKENIIDESGMPKERFSAEFPKEGPSILRIQQVVRGDSAAYFCASSPKMGQGGSYEQYFGPGTRLTVT.

The gene calls are TRBV29-1 and TRBJ1-1, with 7 bases matching TRBD1. CDR3 length: 14 residues. Germline V gene data show CDR1 as SQVTM and CDR2 as ANQGSEA. The junction had 11 bases not matched to a gene; V was cut back by 3 bases and J by 7 bases. DNA for the CDR3: TGCAGCGTTGAGGATGAGGGGGCTACCTATGAAGCTTTCTTT. It codes for CSVEDEGATYEAFF.

V gene TRBV6-1 combines with J gene TRBJ1-5, with D perhaps TRBD1 (5 bases). Germline-derived CDR1 and CDR2 are MNHNS and SASEGT. Trimming pared 4 bases from V and 4 bases from J, leaving 11 bases between. This CDR3 is built from 14 residues. CDR3 bases: TGTGCCAGCAGTGGCCGACAGCTTAATCAGCCCCAGCATTTT. Amino acid sequence: CASSGRQLNQPQHF.

The chain combines TRBV19 with TRBJ1-5; 8 nucleotides align to TRBD1. With 6 bases clipped from V and 1 base from J, the junction kept 11 bases outside the gene matches. This CDR3 comprises 17 residues. The germline CDR1 and CDR2 sequences are LNHDA and SQIVND (reference sequence). CDR3 bases: TGTGCCAGTAGGTCCCCGGGCAGGGGGCTAAGCAATCAGCCCCAGCATTTT. Its translation is CASRSPGRGLSNQPQHF.

The rearrangement uses TRBV4-1 and TRBJ1-2, with D perhaps matching TRBD1 (5 bases). The V and J ends lost 1 base and 4 bases respectively, with 16 bases between them. CDR3 length equals 16 residues. Germline V CDR1 and CDR2: MGHRA, YSYEKL. The CDR3, as DNA: TGCGCCAGCAGCCAAGCTCCTGACAGTGACTTCTATGGCTACACCTTC. Its protein product is CASSQAPDSDFYGYTF.

This clone occurred a few times. This chain connects TRBV6-4 to TRBJ2-3, with D maybe TRBD2 (6 bases). Germline loops: CDR1 MRHNA, CDR2 SNTAGT. This CDR3 region has 15 residues. The V end was cut by 0 bases, the J end by 7 bases, with 14 bases between. As DNA, the CDR3 is TGTGCCAGCAGTGACTCTGGCGGGGCCATGAATACGCAGTATTTT. This sequence encodes CASSDSGGAMNTQYF.

The chain has TRBV5-1 and TRBJ2-1; 14 bases are shared with TRBD2. The trim removed 4 bases at V and 7 bases at J, leaving 10 bases unmatched. The CDR3 is 17 amino acids. Germline lookup yields CDR1 SGHRS and CDR2 YFSETQ. CDR3: CASSRGLAGVVRNEQFF. The CDR3 DNA follows: TGCGCCAGCAGCCGGGGACTAGCGGGAGTTGTTAGGAATGAGCAGTTCTTC. Full variable domain (missing parts from reference TRBV5-1 and TRBJ2-1): KAGVTQTPRYLIKTRGQQVTLSCSPISGHRSVSWYQQTPGQGLQFLFEYFSETQRNKGNFPGRFSGRQFSNSRSEMNVSTLELGDSALYLCASSRGLAGVVRNEQFFGPGTRLTVL.

V gene TRBV25-1 combines with J gene TRBJ1-2; D might be TRBD1 (5 bases). Trimming shortened V by 4 bases and J by 4 bases, and 16 bases separated the two germline ends. CDR3 length equals 15 residues. Germline lookup yields CDR1 MGHDK and CDR2 SYGVNS. CDR3 sequence: CASSGWSGLIYGYTF. The CDR3 region has the DNA TGTGCCAGCAGTGGATGGTCAGGGCTGATCTATGGCTACACCTTC.

V and J are TRBV7-3 and TRBJ2-7; D not certain. The CDR3 contains 14 residues. Trimming stripped 5 bases from V and 3 bases from J, with 14 bases between. Germline values: CDR1 SGHTA, CDR2 FQGTGA. This chain's CDR3 is CASSPRSSSYEQYF. As DNA, the CDR3 is TGTGCCAGCAGCCCCCGTTCTAGTAGCTACGAGCAGTACTTC.

The chain has TRBV7-2 and TRBJ1-2; D may be TRBD1 (6 bases). Between the trimmed V and J ends, which lost 2 bases and 8 bases, there was a span of 21 bases. The CDR3 length is 16 residues. Germline V lookup: CDR1 SGHTA, CDR2 FQGNSA. The CDR3 coding sequence is TGTGCCAGCAGCTTACCCCCGGACAGCCCCTTTGAGGGCTACACCTTC. Translating gives CASSLPPDSPFEGYTF.

This chain joins TRBV2 and TRBJ2-1, with a tentative D call TRBD1 (7 bases). Germline CDR1 reads SNHLY; CDR2 reads FYNNEI. Trimming pared 7 bases from V and 11 bases from J, leaving 15 bases between. This CDR3 spans 12 amino acids. This chain's CDR3 is CASTRGVLKQFF. DNA of the CDR3: TGTGCCAGCACCAGGGGGGTTTTAAAGCAGTTCTTC.

The J gene is TRBJ2-2, the V gene TRBV7-3; D is perhaps TRBD1 (5 bases). The CDR3 length is 15 residues. V was shortened by 2 bases and J by 6 bases, with 13 bases between the two germline ends. Germline V CDR1 and CDR2: SGHTA, FQGTGA. CDR3 nucleotide sequence: TGTGCCAGCAGCTTACGTCCAGGGTCGGCCGGGGAGCTGTTTTTT. It codes for CASSLRPGSAGELFF.

The V gene is TRBV2, the J gene TRBJ2-1, with 9 bases matching TRBD1. Germline assignment: CDR1 SNHLY and CDR2 FYNNEI. Trimming cost V 7 bases and J 9 bases; bases outside gene matches: 19. The CDR3 spans 17 residues. The CDR3 region is CASTPRGVGQGGGEQFF. Here the CDR3 DNA reads TGTGCCAGCACCCCCCGGGGGGTGGGACAGGGAGGAGGTGAGCAGTTCTTC.

The chain is built from TRBV9 and TRBJ1-2; D is possibly TRBD1 (5 bases). Germline CDR1 and CDR2: SGDLS and YYNGEE. Trimming took 4 bases from V and 5 from J, leaving 18 bases between them. This CDR3 region has 15 residues. CDR3 residues: CASSPGTETLYGYTF. In DNA, the CDR3 is TGTGCCAGCAGCCCCGGGACTGAGACTTTGTATGGCTACACCTTC.

For this clone: This sample includes further DNA sequences coding for the same CDR3. This CDR3 is CASSLDRGNEQYF. CDR3 nucleotides: TGTGCCAGTAGTCTTGACAGGGGAAACGAGCAGTACTTC. The chain employs TRBV19 and TRBJ2-7; TRBD1 aligns across 8 bases. Unmatched junction bases numbered 5, after V lost 5 bases and J lost 5 bases. Germline CDR1 LNHDA, CDR2 SQIVND (reference sequence). The CDR3 has 13 amino acids.

The rearrangement joins TRBV7-3 to TRBJ1-2, with D unclear. From germline, CDR1 is SGHTA and CDR2 FQGTGA. The CDR3 extends over 13 amino acids. V lost 5 bases and J lost 6, with 13 bases in between. The DNA of the CDR3 is TGTGCCAGCAGCCGGAGAGGGATCGATGGCTACACCTTC. Translating gives CASSRRGIDGYTF.

The chain joins TRBV7-6 to TRBJ2-7; TRBD2 matches at 12 bases. V was pared by 3 bases and J by 6 bases, with 6 bases of the junction left unmatched. This CDR3 is 15 amino acids long. In germline, CDR1 is SGHVS, CDR2 FNYEAQ. The CDR3 loop is CASSFEPGLAGEQYF. The DNA for the CDR3 is TGTGCCAGCAGCTTTGAACCGGGACTAGCGGGCGAGCAGTACTTC.

The V call is TRBV9, the J call TRBJ2-2; 7 bases align to TRBD1. This CDR3 contains 16 residues. Germline V gene data show CDR1 as SGDLS and CDR2 as YYNGEE. J lost 0 bases, V lost 4 bases, and 6 bases had no gene match. The CDR3 reads CASSPRQGTNTGELFF. The CDR3 DNA reads as TGTGCCAGCAGCCCCCGACAGGGAACGAACACCGGGGAGCTGTTTTTT.

The chain is built from TRBV5-6 and TRBJ2-7; tentative D call: TRBD1 (5 bases). The CDR3 covers 15 residues. Trimming left V 6 bases short and J 7 bases short, with 23 bases between. Per the germline V gene, CDR1 is SGHDT and CDR2 is YYEEEE. CDR3 DNA: TGTGCCAGCACCCTAGGGGAAGGGCCGGCTCAAGAGCAGTACTTC. Residues: CASTLGEGPAQEQYF.

This clone was counted between two and nine times. The chain carries TRBV6-6 and TRBJ1-2; weak D call: TRBD1 (5 bases). Germline V gene lookup returns CDR1 MNHNY and CDR2 SVGAGI (reference sequence). The CDR3 has 14 amino acids. V dropped 7 bases and J dropped 1 base, with 13 bases sitting between them. CDR3 in DNA: TGTGCCAGCACCCGGGGGATTCGTAACTATGGCTACACCTTC. It yields the protein CASTRGIRNYGYTF.

V is TRBV5-1 and J is TRBJ1-6; tentative D call: TRBD1 (6 bases). The germline gives CDR1 SGHRS, CDR2 YFSETQ. V dropped 8 bases and J dropped 6 bases, with 15 bases sitting between them. The CDR3 runs to 14 residues. The chain's CDR3 is CASSAGTTNSPLHF. The CDR3 DNA is TGCGCCAGTTCAGCCGGGACAACTAATTCACCCCTCCACTTT. The complete variable domain, with remaining parts taken from reference TRBV5-1 and TRBJ1-6, reads KAGVTQTPRYLIKTRGQQVTLSCSPISGHRSVSWYQQTPGQGLQFLFEYFSETQRNKGNFPGRFSGRQFSNSRSEMNVSTLELGDSALYLCASSAGTTNSPLHFGNGTRLTVT.

The gene calls are TRBV7-2 and TRBJ2-7; D not resolved. The V and J ends lost 5 bases and 5 bases respectively, with 13 bases between them. Germline lookup yields CDR1 SGHTA and CDR2 FQGNSA. The CDR3 extends over 13 amino acids. In DNA form, the CDR3 reads TGTGCCAGCAGCCCCCCGCGAGAGGACGAGCAGTACTTC. Encoded protein: CASSPPREDEQYF.

This clone has only a few counts. This chain uses TRBV2 with TRBJ2-2; 12 nucleotides agree with TRBD1. The V and J ends lost 4 bases and 2 bases, in that order; junction bases with no gene match: 14. This CDR3 has 20 residues. Germline V gives CDR1 SNHLY, CDR2 FYNNEI. CDR3 sequence reads: CASSAKGQGARPRNTGELFF. Written as DNA, the CDR3 is TGTGCCAGCAGTGCAAAGGGACAGGGGGCGCGTCCTCGCAACACCGGGGAGCTGTTTTTT.

The chain uses TRBV7-8 and TRBJ1-2; no definite D call. This CDR3 region has 14 residues. The V gene's germline CDR1 is SGHVS and CDR2 FQNEAQ. V lost 0 bases to trimming and J lost 5 bases, with 10 bases between them. CDR3 coding DNA: TGTGCCAGCAGCTTAGCCTCGAGTGTTTATGGCTACACCTTC. The encoded protein is CASSLASSVYGYTF. The variable domain in full, with the rest retrieved from reference TRBV7-8 and TRBJ1-2, is GAGVSQSPRYKVAKRGQDVALRCDPISGHVSLFWYQQALGQGPEFLTYFQNEAQLDKSGLPSDRFFAERPEGSVSTLKIQRTQQEDSAVYLCASSLASSVYGYTFGSGTRLTVV.

The V and J genes are TRBV27 and TRBJ2-7; D is perhaps TRBD2 (7 bases). Germline V gives CDR1 MNHEY, CDR2 SMNVEV (reference sequence). CDR3 length: 17 amino acids. Trimming removed 2 bases from V and 4 bases from J, with 21 bases in between. CDR3 residues: CASSLVAQWGGEYEQYF. For the CDR3, the DNA is TGTGCCAGCAGTTTAGTGGCACAGTGGGGGGGCGAGTACGAGCAGTACTTC.